The 14 T cell receptor beta chains presented below share a single source sample, sequenced in a study of T cell clones after liver transplantation. Profiling relied on immunoSEQ multiplex PCR, and the TCRdb table lists in-frame clones only, not all of them. The sample includes under 130,000 clones, roughly 80% of them seen just once. The sample here was CD4+ T cells from blood, taken around 49 months after liver transplant. All receptors derive from a human patient who received a liver transplant. A subset of T cells may come from the graft donor.

The DNA of the CDR3 is TGTGCCAGTAGTCTGACAAGCACTGAAGCTTTCTTT. Protein product: CASSLTSTEAFF. The V and J genes are TRBV19 and TRBJ1-1, with unresolved D. From germline, CDR1 is LNHDA and CDR2 SQIVND (reference sequence). V was cut by 5 bases and J by 4 bases, with 8 bases left in between. CDR3 length: 12 amino acids.

The chain has TRBV28 and TRBJ1-5, with D unclear. There are 16 residues in the CDR3. V was cut by 2 bases and J by 2 bases, with 13 bases left in between. Germline loops: CDR1 MDHEN, CDR2 SYDVKM. The DNA of the CDR3 is TGTGCCAGCAGTTTACTCCCAAGAAGGGGCAATCAGCCCCAGCATTTT. Amino acid sequence: CASSLLPRRGNQPQHF.

The rearrangement links TRBV20-1 to TRBJ1-1; 10 bases line up with TRBD1. The CDR3 totals 11 residues. Germline V lookup: CDR1 DFQATT, CDR2 SNEGSKA (reference sequence). CDR3 protein: CGRQGAAEAFF. CDR3 bases: TGCGGTAGACAGGGGGCGGCGGAAGCTTTCTTT.

This chain links TRBV7-2 with TRBJ2-5; no reliable D call. The CDR3 has 15 residues. V was shortened by 1 base and J by 1 base, with 10 bases between the two germline ends. Germline lookup yields CDR1 SGHTA and CDR2 FQGNSA. CDR3: CASSLDGRTQETQYF. CDR3 coding DNA: TGTGCCAGCAGCTTAGACGGCCGTACCCAAGAGACCCAGTACTTC.

This clone was picked up one time. The J gene is TRBJ2-5, the V gene TRBV18; 8 bases are shared with TRBD2. This CDR3 is built from 15 residues. In germline, CDR1 is KGHSH, CDR2 LQKENI. J was trimmed by 5 bases and V by 3 bases; bases with no gene match: 8. The CDR3 coding sequence is TGTGCCAGCTCACCTTCAGCGGGGGCGGAGGAGACCCAGTACTTC. Translated: CASSPSAGAEETQYF.

This clone was observed a handful of times. The genes are TRBV5-1 and TRBJ2-3; D remains ambiguous. V shed 4 bases and J shed 0 bases, with 6 bases lying between them. Germline V lookup: CDR1 SGHRS, CDR2 YFSETQ. The CDR3 loop spans 13 amino acids. DNA for the CDR3: TGCGCCAGCAGCGTTACTAGCACAGATACGCAGTATTTT. Protein sequence: CASSVTSTDTQYF.

The chain couples TRBV5-1 to TRBJ2-7; D not resolved. This CDR3 spans 11 amino acids. Trimming took off 2 bases at V and 6 bases at J, with 6 bases between the two ends. Germline-derived CDR1 and CDR2 are SGHRS and YFSETQ. DNA of the CDR3: TGCGCCAGCAGCTTTCAAGCCGAGCAGTACTTC. Translated, it gives CASSFQAEQYF.

The V gene is TRBV7-6, the J gene TRBJ2-3; possibly TRBD1 for D (6 bases). The V gene's germline CDR1 is SGHVS and CDR2 FNYEAQ. V lost 4 bases to trimming and J lost 2 bases, with 16 bases between them. The CDR3 contains 16 residues. CDR3 in amino acids: CASSSGTYSNTDTQYF. CDR3 sequence (DNA): TGTGCCAGCAGCTCCGGGACATACTCAAACACAGATACGCAGTATTTT.

The rearrangement links TRBV15 to TRBJ2-2; D remains unclear. The germline V gene has CDR1 LNHNV and CDR2 YYDKDF (reference sequence). CDR3 length equals 10 residues. Trimming removed 9 bases from V and 7 bases from J, with 6 bases in between. Here the CDR3 DNA reads TGTGCCACATATGACGGGGAGCTGTTTTTT. Translating gives CATYDGELFF.

V usage is TRBV6-1 and J usage is TRBJ2-1; D gene ambiguous. The CDR3 length is 13 residues. In germline, CDR1 is MNHNS, CDR2 SASEGT. Trimming pared 6 bases from V and 9 bases from J, leaving 15 bases between. This CDR3 is CASSLTLFGEQFF. The CDR3 DNA sequence: TGTGCCAGCAGCCTGACCCTTTTTGGTGAGCAGTTCTTC.

The chain is built from TRBV2 and TRBJ2-7, with 7 nucleotides matching TRBD2. J gave up 3 bases and V 5 bases, and 4 bases lay outside the gene matches. CDR3 length: 13 residues. CDR1 SNHLY and CDR2 FYNNEI come from the germline V gene. CDR3 sequence (DNA): TGTGCCAGCAGTCGAGCGGGAAGCTACGAGCAGTACTTC. This translates into CASSRAGSYEQYF. Together with reference TRBV2 and TRBJ2-7, the CDR3 gives the full variable domain: EPEVTQTPSHQVTQMGQEVILRCVPISNHLYFYWYRQILGQKVEFLVSFYNNEISEKSEIFDDQFSVERPDGSNFTLKIRSTKLEDSAMYFCASSRAGSYEQYFGPGTRLTVT.

The chain carries TRBV11-3 and TRBJ2-5, with TRBD2 as a possible D gene (7 bases). Germline-derived CDR1 and CDR2 are SGHNT and YENEEA. The CDR3 runs 15 residues. Deletions cut 5 bases from V and 2 bases from J, with 15 bases between. The CDR3 reads CASSARGGPQETQYF. The CDR3 bases are TGTGCCAGCAGCGCCCGCGGGGGCCCGCAAGAGACCCAGTACTTC.

Turning to this clone: A read error may account for a junction end that differs from germline. The gene calls are TRBV7-9 and TRBJ2-1; 11 bases match TRBD1. Germline V gives CDR1 SEHNR, CDR2 FQNEAQ (reference sequence). CDR3 size: 15 residues. The CDR3 sequence: CASSLAGTGGHEQFF. CDR3 bases: TGTGCCAGCAGCCTAGCCGGGACAGGGGGACATGAGCAGTTCTTC.

The rearrangement joins TRBV2 to TRBJ2-2; 9 positions match TRBD1. This CDR3 is built from 15 residues. V was pared by 5 bases and J by 5 bases, with 6 bases of the junction left unmatched. Looked up from germline, CDR1 is SNHLY and CDR2 is FYNNEI. CDR3 nucleotide sequence: TGTGCCAGCAGTAAAGAGGGGACAGGGACCGGGGAGCTGTTTTTT. This translates into CASSKEGTGTGELFF.